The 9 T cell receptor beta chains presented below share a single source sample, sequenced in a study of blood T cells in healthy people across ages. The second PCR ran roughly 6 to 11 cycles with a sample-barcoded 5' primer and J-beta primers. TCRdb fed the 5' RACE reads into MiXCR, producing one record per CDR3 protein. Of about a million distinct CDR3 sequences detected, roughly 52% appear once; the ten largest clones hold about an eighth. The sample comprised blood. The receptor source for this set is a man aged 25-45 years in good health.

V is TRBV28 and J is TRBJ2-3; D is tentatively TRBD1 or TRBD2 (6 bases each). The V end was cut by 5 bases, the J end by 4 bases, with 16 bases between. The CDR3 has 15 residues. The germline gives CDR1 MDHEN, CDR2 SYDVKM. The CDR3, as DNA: TGTGCCAGCAGTCACCGAAGGGGGGATGCAGATACGCAGTATTTT. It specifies CASSHRRGDADTQYF.

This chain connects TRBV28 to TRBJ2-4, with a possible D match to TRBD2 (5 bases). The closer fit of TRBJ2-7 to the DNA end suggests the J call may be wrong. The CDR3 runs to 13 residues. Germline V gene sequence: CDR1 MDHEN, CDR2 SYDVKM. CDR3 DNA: TGTGCCAGCACCTCCCCGACTAAGGGCGAGCAGTACTTC. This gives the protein CASTSPTKGEQYF.

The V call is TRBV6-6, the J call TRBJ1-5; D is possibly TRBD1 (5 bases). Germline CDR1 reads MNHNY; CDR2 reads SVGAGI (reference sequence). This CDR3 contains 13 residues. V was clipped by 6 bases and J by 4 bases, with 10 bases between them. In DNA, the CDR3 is TGTGCCAGCAGGCAGGGACGAAATCAGCCCCAGCATTTT. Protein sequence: CASRQGRNQPQHF.

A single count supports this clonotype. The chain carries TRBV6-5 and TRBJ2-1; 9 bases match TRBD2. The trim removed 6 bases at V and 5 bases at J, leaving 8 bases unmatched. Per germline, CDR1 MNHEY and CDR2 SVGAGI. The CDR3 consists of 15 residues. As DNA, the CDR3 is TGTGCCAGCAGAGCCGTAGCGGGGGTAGACAATGAGCAGTTCTTC. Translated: CASRAVAGVDNEQFF.

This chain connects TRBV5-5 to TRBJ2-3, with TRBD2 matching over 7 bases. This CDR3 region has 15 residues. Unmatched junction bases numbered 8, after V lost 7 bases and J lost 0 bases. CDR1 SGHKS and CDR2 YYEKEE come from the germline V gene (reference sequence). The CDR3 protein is CASGSLADSTDTQYF. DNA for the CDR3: TGTGCCAGCGGGAGTCTAGCGGATAGCACAGATACGCAGTATTTT. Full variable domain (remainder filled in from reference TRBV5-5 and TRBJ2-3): DAGVTQSPTHLIKTRGQQVTLRCSPISGHKSVSWYQQVLGQGPQFIFQYYEKEERGRGNFPDRFSARQFPNYSSELNVNALLLGDSALYLCASGSLADSTDTQYFGPGTRLTVL.

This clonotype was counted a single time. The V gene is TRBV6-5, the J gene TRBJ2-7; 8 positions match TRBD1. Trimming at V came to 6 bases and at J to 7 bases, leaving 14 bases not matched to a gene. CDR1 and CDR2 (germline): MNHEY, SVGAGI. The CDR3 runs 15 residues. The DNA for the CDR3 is TGTGCCAGCAGCGACACAGGGGGAAAAGGGGATGAGCAGTACTTC. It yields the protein CASSDTGGKGDEQYF.

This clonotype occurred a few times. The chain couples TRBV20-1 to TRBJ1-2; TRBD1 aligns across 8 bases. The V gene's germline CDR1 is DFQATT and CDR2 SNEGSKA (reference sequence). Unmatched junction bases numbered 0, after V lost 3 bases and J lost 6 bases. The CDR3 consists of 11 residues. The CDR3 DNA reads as TGCAGTGCTAGGGACAGGGATGGCTACACCTTC. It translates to CSARDRDGYTF.

The CDR3 nucleotides are TGTGCCAGCAGCATCCCAAGGAACACCGGGGAGCTGTTTTTT. Protein sequence: CASSIPRNTGELFF. This chain joins TRBV7-2 and TRBJ2-2; no definite D call. Germline V gene sequence: CDR1 SGHTA, CDR2 FQGNSA. The CDR3 runs to 14 residues. Trimming removed 5 bases from V and 1 base from J, with 8 bases in between. Combining the CDR3 with reference TRBV7-2 and TRBJ2-2 gives the whole variable domain GAGVSQSPSNKVTEKGKDVELRCDPISGHTALYWYRQSLGQGLEFLIYFQGNSAPDKSGLPSDRFSAERTGGSVSTLTIQRTQQEDSAVYLCASSIPRNTGELFFGEGSRLTVL.

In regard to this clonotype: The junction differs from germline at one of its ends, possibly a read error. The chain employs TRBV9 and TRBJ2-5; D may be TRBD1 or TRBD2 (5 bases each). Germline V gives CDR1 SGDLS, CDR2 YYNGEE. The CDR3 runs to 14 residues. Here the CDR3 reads CAGSAGTQQETQYF. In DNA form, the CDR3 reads TGTGCCGGCAGCGCCGGGACCCAACAAGAGACCCAGTACTTC.